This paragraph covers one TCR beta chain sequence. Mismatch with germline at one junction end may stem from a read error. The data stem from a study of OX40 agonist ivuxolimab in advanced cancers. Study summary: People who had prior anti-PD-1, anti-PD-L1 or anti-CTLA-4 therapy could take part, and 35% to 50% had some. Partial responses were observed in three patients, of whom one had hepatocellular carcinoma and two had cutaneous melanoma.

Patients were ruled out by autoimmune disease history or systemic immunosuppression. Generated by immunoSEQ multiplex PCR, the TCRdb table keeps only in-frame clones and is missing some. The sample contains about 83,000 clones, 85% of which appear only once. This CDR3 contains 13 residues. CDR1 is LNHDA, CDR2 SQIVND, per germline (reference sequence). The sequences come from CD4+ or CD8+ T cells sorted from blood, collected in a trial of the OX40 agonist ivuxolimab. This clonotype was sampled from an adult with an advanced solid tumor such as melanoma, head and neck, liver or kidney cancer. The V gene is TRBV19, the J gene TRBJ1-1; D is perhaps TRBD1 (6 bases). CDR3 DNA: TGTGCCAGTAGTACGAGGGGGACAACTGGAGCTTTCTTT. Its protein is CASSTRGTTGAFF.